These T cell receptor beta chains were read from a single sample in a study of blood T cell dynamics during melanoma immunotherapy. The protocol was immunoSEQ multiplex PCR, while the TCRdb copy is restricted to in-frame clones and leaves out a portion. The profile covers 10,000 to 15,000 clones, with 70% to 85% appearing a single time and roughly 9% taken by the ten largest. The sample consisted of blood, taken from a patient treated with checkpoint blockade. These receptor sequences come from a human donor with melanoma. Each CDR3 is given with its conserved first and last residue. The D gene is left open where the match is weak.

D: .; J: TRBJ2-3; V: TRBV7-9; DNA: TGTGCCAGCAGCTTAGGGCAGGGGATCACAGATACGCAGTATTTT; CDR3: CASSLGQGITDTQYF
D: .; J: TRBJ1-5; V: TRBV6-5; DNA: TGTGCCAGCAGTTATGGGGGTAGCAATCAGCCCCAGCATTTT; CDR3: CASSYGGSNQPQHF
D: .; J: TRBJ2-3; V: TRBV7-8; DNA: TGTGCCAGCAGCTCCCGGTCCCAAGATACGCAGTATTTT; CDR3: CASSSRSQDTQYF
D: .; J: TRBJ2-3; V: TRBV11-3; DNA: TGTGCCAGCAGCTTAATCCAGGGAGATACGCAGTATTTT; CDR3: CASSLIQGDTQYF
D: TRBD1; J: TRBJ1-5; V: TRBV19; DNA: TGTGCCAGTAGAGGTTGGACAGGGCCAGTGACCCAGCATTTT; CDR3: CASRGWTGPVTQHF
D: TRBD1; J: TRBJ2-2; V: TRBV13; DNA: TGTGCCAGCAGCCCCAACCGACAGGGAACCGGGGAGCTGTTTTTT; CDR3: CASSPNRQGTGELFF
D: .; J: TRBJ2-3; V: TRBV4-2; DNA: TGTGCCAGCAGCCAAGAATCCGCGCCGAGGACGGATACGCAGTATTTT; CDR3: CASSQESAPRTDTQYF
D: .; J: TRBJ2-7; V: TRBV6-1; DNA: TGTGCCAGCACCCGAGACTACACAGGCGAGCAGTACTTC; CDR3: CASTRDYTGEQYF
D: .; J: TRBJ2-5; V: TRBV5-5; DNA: TGTGCCAGCACTGATGAGGCAGGGGGAGGAGAGACCCAGTACTTC; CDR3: CASTDEAGGGETQYF
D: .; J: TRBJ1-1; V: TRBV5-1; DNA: TGCGCCAGCAGCCCCCAGGTTAGCACTGAAGCTTTCTTT; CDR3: CASSPQVSTEAFF
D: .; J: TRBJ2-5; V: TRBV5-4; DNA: TGTGCCAGCAGCTTGGACCTGGGGGGAGAGACCCAGTACTTC; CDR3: CASSLDLGGETQYF
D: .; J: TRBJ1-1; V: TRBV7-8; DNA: TGTGCCAGCAGCTTCGGGACACGGGACACTGAAGCTTTCTTT; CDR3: CASSFGTRDTEAFF
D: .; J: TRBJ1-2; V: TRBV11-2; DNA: TGTGCCAGCAGCCCGGACTATGGCTACACCTTC; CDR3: CASSPDYGYTF
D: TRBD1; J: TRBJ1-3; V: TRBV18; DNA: TGTGCCAGCTCACAGGGACAGGGAAACACCATATATTTT; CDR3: CASSQGQGNTIYF
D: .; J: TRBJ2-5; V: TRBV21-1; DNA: TGTGCCAGCAGCATAGAGATCATAGACAGGGGGGAACAAGAGACCCAGTACTTC; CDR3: CASSIEIIDRGEQETQYF
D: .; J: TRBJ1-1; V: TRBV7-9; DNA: TGTGCCAGCAGCTCATCCGGGGCGGGACGAACTGAAGCTTTCTTT; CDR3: CASSSSGAGRTEAFF